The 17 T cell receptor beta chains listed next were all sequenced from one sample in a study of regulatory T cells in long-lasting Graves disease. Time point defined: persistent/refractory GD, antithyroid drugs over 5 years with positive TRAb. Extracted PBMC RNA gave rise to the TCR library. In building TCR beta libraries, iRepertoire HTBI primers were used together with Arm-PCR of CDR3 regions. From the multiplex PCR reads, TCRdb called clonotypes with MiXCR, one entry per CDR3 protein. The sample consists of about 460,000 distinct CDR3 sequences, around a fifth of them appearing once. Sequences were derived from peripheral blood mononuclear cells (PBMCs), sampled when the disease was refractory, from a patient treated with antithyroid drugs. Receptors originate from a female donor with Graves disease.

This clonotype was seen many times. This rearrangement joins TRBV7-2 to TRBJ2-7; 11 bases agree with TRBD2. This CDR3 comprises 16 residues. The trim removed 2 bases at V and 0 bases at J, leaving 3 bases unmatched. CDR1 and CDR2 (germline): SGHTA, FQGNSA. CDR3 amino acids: CASSLSLAGGSYEQYF. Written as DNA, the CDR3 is TGTGCCAGCAGCTTATCCCTAGCGGGGGGCTCCTACGAGCAGTACTTC.

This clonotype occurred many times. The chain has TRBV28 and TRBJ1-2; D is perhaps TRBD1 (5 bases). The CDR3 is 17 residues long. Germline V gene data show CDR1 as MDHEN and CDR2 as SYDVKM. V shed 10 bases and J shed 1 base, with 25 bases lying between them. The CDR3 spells CATVEGLGLLDNYGYTF. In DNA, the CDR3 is TGTGCCACCGTGGAGGGACTCGGTTTATTAGATAACTATGGCTACACCTTC.

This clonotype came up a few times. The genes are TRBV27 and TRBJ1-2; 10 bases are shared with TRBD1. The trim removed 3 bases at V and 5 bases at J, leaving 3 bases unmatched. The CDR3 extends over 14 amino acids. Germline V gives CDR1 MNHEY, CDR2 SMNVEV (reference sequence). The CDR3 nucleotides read TGTGCCAGCAGTTTGACAGGGGGCTGGTATGGCTACACCTTC. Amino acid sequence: CASSLTGGWYGYTF.

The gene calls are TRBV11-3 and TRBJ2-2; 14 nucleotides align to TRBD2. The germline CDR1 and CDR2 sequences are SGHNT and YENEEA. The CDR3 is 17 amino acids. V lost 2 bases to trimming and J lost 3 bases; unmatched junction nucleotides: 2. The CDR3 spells CASSLKGLAGDTGELFF. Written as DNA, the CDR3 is TGTGCCAGCAGCTTAAAGGGACTAGCGGGAGACACCGGGGAGCTGTTTTTT.

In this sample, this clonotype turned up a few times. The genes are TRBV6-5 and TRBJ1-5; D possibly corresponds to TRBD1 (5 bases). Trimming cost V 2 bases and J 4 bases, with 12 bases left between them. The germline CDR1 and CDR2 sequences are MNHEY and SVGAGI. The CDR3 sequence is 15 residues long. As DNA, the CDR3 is TGTGCCAGCAGTTACCCAGGGATGGCAAATCAGCCCCAGCATTTT. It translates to CASSYPGMANQPQHF.

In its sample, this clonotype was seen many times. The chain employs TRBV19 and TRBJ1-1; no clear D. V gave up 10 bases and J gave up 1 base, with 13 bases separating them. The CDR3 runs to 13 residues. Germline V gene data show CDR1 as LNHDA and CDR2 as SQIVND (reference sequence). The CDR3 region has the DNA TGTGCCACAAGGGCGGTAACGAACACTGAAGCTTTCTTT. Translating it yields CATRAVTNTEAFF. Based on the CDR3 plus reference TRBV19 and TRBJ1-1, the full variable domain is DGGITQSPKYLFRKEGQNVTLSCEQNLNHDAMYWYRQDPGQGLRLIYYSQIVNDFQKGDIAEGYSVSREKKESFPLTVTSAQKNPTAFYLCATRAVTNTEAFFGQGTRLTVV.

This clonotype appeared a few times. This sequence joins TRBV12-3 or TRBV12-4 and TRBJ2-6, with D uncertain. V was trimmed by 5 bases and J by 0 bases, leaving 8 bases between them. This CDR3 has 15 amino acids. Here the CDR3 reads CASSHQDSGANVLTF. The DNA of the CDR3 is TGTGCCAGCAGTCACCAGGACTCTGGGGCCAACGTCCTGACTTTC.

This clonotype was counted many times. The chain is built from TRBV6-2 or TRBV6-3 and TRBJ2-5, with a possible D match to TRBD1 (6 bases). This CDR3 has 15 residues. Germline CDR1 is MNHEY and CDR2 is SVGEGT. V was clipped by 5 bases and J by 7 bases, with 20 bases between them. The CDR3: CASSEEGEPGGTQYF. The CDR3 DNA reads TGTGCCAGCAGTGAAGAGGGGGAACCGGGTGGGACCCAGTACTTC.

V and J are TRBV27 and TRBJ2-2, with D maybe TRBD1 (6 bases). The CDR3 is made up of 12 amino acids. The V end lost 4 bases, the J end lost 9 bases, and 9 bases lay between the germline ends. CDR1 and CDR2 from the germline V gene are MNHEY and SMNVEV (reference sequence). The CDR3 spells CASSSQGRELFF. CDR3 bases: TGTGCCAGCAGTTCACAGGGAAGGGAGCTGTTTTTT.

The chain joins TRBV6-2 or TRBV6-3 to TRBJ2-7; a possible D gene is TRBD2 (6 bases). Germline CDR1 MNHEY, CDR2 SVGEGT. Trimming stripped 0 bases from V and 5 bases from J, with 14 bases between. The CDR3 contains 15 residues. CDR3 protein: CASSYSVWGDHEQYF. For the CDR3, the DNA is TGTGCCAGCAGTTACTCCGTTTGGGGGGACCACGAGCAGTACTTC.

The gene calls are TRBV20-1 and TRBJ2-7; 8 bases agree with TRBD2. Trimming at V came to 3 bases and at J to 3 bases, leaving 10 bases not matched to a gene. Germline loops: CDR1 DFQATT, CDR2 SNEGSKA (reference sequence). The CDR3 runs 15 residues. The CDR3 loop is CSARALGAGGYEQYF. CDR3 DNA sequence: TGCAGTGCTAGGGCCCTCGGGGCGGGGGGCTACGAGCAGTACTTC.

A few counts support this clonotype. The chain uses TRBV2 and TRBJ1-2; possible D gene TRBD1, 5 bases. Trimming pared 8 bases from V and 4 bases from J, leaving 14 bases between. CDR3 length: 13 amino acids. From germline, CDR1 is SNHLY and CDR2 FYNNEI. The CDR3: CASSIGDAYGYTF. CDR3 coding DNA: TGTGCCAGCTCTATCGGGGACGCCTATGGCTACACCTTC.

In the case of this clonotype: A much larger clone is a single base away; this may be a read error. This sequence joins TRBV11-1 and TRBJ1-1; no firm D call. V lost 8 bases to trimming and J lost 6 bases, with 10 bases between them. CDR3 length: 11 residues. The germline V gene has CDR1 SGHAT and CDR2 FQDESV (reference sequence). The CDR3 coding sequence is TGTGCCAGCGGCCCTCCTCCTGAAGCTTTCTTT. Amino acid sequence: CASGPPPEAFF.

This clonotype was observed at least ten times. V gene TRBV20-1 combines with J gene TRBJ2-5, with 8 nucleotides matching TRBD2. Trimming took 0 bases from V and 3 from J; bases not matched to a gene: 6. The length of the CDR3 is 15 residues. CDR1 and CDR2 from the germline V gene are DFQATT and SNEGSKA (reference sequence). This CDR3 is CSARDYGRAKETQYF. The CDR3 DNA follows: TGCAGTGCTAGAGATTACGGGAGGGCGAAAGAGACCCAGTACTTC.

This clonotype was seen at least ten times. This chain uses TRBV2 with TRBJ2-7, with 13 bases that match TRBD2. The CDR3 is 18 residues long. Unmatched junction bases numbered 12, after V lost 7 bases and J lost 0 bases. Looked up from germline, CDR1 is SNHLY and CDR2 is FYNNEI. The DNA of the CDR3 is TGTGCCAGCACGGGGTCCGGGACTAGCGGGGCTTCCTCCTACGAGCAGTACTTC. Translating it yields CASTGSGTSGASSYEQYF.

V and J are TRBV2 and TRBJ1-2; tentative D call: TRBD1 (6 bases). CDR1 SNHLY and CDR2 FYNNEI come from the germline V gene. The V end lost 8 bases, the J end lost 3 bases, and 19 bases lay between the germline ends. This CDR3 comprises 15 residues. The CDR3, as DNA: TGTGCCAGCTCACTGACTCCGGGGACACACTATGGCTACACCTTC. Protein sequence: CASSLTPGTHYGYTF.

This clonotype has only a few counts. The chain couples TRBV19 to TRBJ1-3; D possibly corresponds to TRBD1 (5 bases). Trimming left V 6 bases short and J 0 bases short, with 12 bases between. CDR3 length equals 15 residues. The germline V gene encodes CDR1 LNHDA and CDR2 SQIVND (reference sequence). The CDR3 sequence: CASRPDRTSGNTIYF. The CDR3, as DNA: TGTGCCAGTAGGCCCGACAGAACCTCTGGAAACACCATATATTTT.